This T cell receptor beta chain was captured in a study of PD-1 blockade in classical Hodgkin lymphoma. Assay: immunoSEQ multiplex PCR; the TCRdb copy retains only in-frame clones and omits some. The sample gives tens of thousands of clones, 76% of which show up once; approximately 15% is in the top ten. Study outcomes and limitations: Sources of repertoire differences remain undefined, possibly disease activity or prior therapy. Nivolumab initiated under 1 year post-ASCT led to patient exclusion. Newly diagnosed patients were said to have less baseline TCR diversity than healthy donors did.

The V end lost 2 bases, the J end lost 4 bases, and 13 bases lay between the germline ends. Germline-derived CDR1 and CDR2 are SGHTA and FQGNSA. The length of the CDR3 is 15 residues. Relapses following autologous stem cell transplantation were seen in all patients, with brentuximab vedotin exposure varying. Best overall response was complete response, partial response or progressive disease in these relapsed/refractory classical Hodgkin lymphoma patients. To note about this clone: No antigen is known for it.

Material: peripheral blood mononuclear cells (PBMCs), obtained before the second cycle of nivolumab. The chain uses TRBV7-2 and TRBJ2-3; D might be TRBD1 or TRBD2, each matching 7 bases. The sequence came from a human donor with classical Hodgkin lymphoma. CDR3 protein: CASSLSRGGSDTQYF. CDR3 DNA: TGTGCCAGCAGCTTATCCAGGGGGGGGTCAGATACGCAGTATTTT.